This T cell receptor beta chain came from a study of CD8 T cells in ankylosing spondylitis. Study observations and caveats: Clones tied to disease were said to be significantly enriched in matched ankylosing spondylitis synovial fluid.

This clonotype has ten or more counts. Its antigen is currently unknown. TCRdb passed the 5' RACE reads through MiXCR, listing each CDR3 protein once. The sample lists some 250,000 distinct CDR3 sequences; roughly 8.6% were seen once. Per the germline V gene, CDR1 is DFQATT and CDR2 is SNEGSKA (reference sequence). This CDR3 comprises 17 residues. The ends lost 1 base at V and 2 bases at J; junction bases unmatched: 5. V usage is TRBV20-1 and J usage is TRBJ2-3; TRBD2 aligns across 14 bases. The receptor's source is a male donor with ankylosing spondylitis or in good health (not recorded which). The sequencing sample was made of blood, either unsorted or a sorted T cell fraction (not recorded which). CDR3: CSARVGTSGGLTDTQYF. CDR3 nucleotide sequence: TGCAGTGCTAGAGTGGGGACTAGCGGGGGTCTCACAGATACGCAGTATTTT.